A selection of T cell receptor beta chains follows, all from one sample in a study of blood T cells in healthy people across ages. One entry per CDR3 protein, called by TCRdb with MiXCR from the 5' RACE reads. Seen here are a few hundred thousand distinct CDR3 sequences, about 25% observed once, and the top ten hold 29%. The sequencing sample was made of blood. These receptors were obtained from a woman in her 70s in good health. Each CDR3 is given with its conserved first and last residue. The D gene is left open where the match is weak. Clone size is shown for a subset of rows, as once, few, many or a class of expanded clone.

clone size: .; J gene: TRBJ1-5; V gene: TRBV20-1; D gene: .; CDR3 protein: CSANRVIGQPQHF; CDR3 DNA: TGCAGTGCTAATCGGGTTATCGGTCAGCCCCAGCATTTT
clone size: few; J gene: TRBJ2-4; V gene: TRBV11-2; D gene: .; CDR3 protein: CASSLTGRAKNIQYF; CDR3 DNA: TGTGCCAGCAGCTTAACAGGAAGGGCCAAAAACATTCAGTACTTC
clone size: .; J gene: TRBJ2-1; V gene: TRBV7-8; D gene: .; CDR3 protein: CANLGKKRSSYNEQFF; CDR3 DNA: TGTGCCAACTTAGGGAAGAAGAGGAGCTCCTACAATGAGCAGTTCTTC
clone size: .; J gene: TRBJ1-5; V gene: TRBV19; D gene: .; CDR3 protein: CASSVGVRQPQHF; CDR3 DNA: TGTGCCAGTAGTGTTGGGGTAAGACAGCCCCAGCATTTT
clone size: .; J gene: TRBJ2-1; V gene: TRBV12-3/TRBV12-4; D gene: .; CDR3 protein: CASSFRRESPYNEQFF; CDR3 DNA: TGTGCCAGCAGTTTTCGTCGGGAATCCCCTTACAATGAGCAGTTCTTC
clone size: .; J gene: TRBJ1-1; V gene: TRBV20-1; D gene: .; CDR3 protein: CSARIPGRGNTEAFF; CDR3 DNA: TGCAGTGCTAGAATTCCCGGGAGAGGGAACACTGAAGCTTTCTTT
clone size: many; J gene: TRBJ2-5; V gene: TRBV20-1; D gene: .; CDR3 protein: CSARGGAPETQYF; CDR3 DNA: TGCAGTGCTAGAGGAGGGGCCCCAGAGACCCAGTACTTC
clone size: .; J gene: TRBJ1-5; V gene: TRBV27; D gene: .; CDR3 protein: CASSLQGIGNQLQHF; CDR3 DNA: TGTGCCAGCAGTCTACAGGGCATTGGCAATCAGCTCCAGCATTTT
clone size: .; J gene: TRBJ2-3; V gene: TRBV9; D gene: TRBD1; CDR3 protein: CASSVRDREGDTQYF; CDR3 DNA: TGTGCCAGCAGCGTCCGGGACAGGGAAGGGGATACGCAGTATTTT
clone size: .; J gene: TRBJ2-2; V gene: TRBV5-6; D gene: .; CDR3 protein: CASSLGLGGPGELFF; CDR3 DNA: TGTGCCAGCAGCTTGGGACTAGGGGGTCCCGGGGAGCTGTTTTTT